This record concerns one TCR beta chain sequence. Antigen: not known. CDR3 length: 15 residues. Trimming removed 5 bases at V and 4 bases at J, with 15 bases between. From germline, CDR1 is MNHNS and CDR2 SASEGT. These data come from a study of radiotherapy plus CTLA-4 blockade in lung cancer. On the study more broadly: There were objective responses in 15% to 20% of patients, and around 31% had disease control. General study findings and limits: Blood TCR clones of tumor origin expanded after radiotherapy plus ipilimumab.

Some clones are missing from TCRdb's copy, which holds only in-frame ones; the method was immunoSEQ multiplex PCR. The repertoire holds roughly 100,000 clones, about 83% seen once, with 2.4% in the top ten. The chain employs TRBV6-1 and TRBJ2-1; tentatively, D is TRBD1 (5 bases). The sequences come from peripheral blood, collected from a patient treated with radiotherapy plus ipilimumab. The TCR was taken from a human donor with non-small cell lung cancer that progressed on radiotherapy plus ipilimumab. Some clones in this sample may be carry-over from other donors' samples. This chain's CDR3 is CASSLLGQPYNEQFF. CDR3 DNA: TGTGCCAGCAGTTTACTGGGGCAGCCATACAATGAGCAGTTCTTC.